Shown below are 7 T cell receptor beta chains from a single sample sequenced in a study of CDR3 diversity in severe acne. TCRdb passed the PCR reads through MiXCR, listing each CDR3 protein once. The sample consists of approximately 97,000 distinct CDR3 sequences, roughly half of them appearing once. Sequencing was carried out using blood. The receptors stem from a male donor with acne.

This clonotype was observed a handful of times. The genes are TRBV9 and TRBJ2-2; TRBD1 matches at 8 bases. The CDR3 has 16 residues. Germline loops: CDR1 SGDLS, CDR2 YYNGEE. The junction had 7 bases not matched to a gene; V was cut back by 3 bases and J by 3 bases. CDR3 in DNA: TGTGCCAGCAGCGCAACCGGGACAGGAGACACCGGGGAGCTGTTTTTT. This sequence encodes CASSATGTGDTGELFF.

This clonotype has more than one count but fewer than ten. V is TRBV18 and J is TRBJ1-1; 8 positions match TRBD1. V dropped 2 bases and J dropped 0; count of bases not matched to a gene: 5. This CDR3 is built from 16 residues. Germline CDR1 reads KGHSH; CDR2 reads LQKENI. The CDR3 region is CASSPNQGALNTEAFF. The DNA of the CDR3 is TGTGCCAGCTCACCAAACCAGGGGGCCTTGAACACTGAAGCTTTCTTT. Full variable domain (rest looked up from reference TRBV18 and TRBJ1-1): NAGVMQNPRHLVRRRGQEARLRCSPMKGHSHVYWYRQLPEEGLKFMVYLQKENIIDESGMPKERFSAEFPKEGPSILRIQQVVRGDSAAYFCASSPNQGALNTEAFFGQGTRLTVV.

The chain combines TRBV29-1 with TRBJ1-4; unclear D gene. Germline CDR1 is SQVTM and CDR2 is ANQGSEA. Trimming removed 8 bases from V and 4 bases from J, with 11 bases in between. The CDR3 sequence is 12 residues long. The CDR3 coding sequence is TGCAGCTGGCGAGGGAATAATGAAAAACTGTTTTTT. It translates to CSWRGNNEKLFF.

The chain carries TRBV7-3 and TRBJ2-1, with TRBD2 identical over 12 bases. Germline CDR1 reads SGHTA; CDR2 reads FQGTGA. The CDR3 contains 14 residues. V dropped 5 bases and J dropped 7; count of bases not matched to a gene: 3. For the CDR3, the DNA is TGTGCCAGCAGCCCGACTAGCGGGAGTAATGAGCAGTTCTTC. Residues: CASSPTSGSNEQFF.

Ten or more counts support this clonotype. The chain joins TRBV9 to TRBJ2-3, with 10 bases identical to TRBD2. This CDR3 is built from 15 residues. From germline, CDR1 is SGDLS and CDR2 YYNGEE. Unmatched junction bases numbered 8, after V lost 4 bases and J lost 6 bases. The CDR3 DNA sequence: TGTGCCAGCAGCCGCGGCGCTAGCGGGAGCGATACGCAGTATTTT. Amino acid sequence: CASSRGASGSDTQYF.

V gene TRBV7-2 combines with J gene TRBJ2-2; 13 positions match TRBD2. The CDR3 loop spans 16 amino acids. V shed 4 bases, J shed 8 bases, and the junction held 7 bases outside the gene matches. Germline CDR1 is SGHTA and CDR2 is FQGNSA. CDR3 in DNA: TGTGCCAGCAGCTCCGGACTAGCGGGAGTGCATGGGGAGCTGTTTTTT. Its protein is CASSSGLAGVHGELFF.

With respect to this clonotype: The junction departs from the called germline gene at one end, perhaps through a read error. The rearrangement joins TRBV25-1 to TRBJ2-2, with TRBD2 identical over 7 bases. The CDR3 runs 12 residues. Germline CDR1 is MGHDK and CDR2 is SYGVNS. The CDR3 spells CASSLGRGGLFF. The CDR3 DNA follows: TGTGCCAGCAGCCTAGGACGCGGGGGGCTGTTTTTT.